This T cell receptor beta chain was identified in a study of metastatic and nonmetastatic thyroid tumors. Thyroid surgery was preceded by no treatment in any patient. The V segment lost 1 base and the J segment 0 bases; nucleotides outside the gene matches: 10. Germline-derived CDR1 and CDR2 are MDHEN and SYDVKM. The CDR3 has 20 residues. In the source study's methods: A classifier of distant metastasis in papillary thyroid cancer was built from CDR3 differences (across clinicopathological groups). TCRdb re-analyzed the PCR reads through MiXCR. V and J calls and clone size were set by TCRdb, not the authors. This sample yields over 5,000 clones, of which roughly 34% are seen a single time; 35% belongs to the top ten.

The specimen sequenced was adjacent normal tissue. The V gene is TRBV28, the J gene TRBJ1-4; 11 bases are a match to TRBD1. This receptor was identified in a female donor with papillary thyroid cancer or a benign thyroid nodule (not recorded which). Some clones in this sample may be carry-over from other donors' samples. The CDR3, as DNA: TGTGCCAGCAGTTTATTGTTCGGACAGGGGGCCTCTGCAACTAATGAAAAACTGTTTTTT. It yields the protein CASSLLFGQGASATNEKLFF.